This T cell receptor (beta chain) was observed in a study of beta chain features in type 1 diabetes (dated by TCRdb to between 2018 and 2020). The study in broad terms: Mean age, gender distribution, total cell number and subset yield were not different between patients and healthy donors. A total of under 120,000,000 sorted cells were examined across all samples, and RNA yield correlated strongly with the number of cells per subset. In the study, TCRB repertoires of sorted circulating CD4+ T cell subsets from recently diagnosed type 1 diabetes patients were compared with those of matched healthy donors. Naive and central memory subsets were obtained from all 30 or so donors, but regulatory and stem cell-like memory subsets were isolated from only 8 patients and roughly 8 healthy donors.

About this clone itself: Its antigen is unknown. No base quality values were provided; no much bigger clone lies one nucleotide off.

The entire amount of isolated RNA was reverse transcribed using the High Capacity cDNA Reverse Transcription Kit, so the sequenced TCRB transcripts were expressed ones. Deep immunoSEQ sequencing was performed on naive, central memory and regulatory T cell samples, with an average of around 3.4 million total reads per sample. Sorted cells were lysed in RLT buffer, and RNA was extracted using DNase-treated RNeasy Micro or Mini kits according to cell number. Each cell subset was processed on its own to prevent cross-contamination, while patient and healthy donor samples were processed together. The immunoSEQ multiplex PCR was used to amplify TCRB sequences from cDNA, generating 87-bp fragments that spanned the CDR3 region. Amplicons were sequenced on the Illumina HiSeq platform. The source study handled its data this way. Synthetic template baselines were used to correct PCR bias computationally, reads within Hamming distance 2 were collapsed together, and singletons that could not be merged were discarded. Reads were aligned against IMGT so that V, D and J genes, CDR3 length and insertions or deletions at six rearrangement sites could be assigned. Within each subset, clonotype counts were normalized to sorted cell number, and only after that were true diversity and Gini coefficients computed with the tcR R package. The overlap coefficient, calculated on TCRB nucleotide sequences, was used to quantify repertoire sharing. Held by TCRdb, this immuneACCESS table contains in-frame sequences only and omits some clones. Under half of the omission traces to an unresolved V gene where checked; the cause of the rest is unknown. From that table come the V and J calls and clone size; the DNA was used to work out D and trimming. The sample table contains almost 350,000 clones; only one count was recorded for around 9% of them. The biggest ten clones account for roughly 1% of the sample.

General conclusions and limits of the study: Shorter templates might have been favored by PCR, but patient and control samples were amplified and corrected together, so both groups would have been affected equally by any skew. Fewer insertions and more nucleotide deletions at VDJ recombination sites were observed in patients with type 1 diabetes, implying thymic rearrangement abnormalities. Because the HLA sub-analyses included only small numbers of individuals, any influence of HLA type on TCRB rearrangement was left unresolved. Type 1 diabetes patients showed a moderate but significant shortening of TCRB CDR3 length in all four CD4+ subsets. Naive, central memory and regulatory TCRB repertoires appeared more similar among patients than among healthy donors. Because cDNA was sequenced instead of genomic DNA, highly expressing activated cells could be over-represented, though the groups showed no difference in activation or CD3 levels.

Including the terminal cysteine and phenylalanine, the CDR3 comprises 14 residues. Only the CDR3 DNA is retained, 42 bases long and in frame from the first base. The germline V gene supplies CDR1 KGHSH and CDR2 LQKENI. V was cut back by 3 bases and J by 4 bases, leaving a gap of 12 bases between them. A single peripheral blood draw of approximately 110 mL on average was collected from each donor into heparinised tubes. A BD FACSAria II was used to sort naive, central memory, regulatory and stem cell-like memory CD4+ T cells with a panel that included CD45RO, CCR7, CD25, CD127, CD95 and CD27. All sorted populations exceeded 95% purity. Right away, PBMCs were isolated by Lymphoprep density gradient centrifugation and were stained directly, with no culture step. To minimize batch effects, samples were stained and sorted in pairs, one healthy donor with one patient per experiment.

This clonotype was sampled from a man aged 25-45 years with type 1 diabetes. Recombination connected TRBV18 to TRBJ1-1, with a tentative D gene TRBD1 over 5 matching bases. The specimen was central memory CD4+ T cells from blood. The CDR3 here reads CASSPVLGATEAFF. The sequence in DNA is TGTGCCAGCTCACCCGTTTTAGGGGCCACTGAAGCTTTCTTT.